These T cell receptor beta chains were read from a single sample in a study of blood T cell repertoires in COVID-19. Generated by immunoSEQ multiplex PCR, the TCRdb table keeps only in-frame clones and is missing some. Of over 70,000 clones listed, under 90% are singletons. The sample consisted of peripheral blood. The receptors were gathered from a man aged 65-85 years who had recovered from COVID-19. CDR3s include the opening cysteine and the closing phenylalanine or tryptophan. The D gene is left open where the match is weak. Size values are once, few and many counts, or a class for expanded clones, and some rows have none.

clone size | CDR3 length | J gene | V gene | D gene | CDR3 protein | CDR3 DNA
. | 15 | TRBJ1-1 | TRBV29-1 | . | CSVRGKPSGMAEAFF | TGCAGCGTTCGGGGGAAACCGTCAGGGATGGCTGAAGCTTTCTTT
. | 15 | TRBJ2-1 | TRBV24-1 | TRBD1 | CATSASTGRYNEQFF | TGTGCCACCAGTGCCTCGACAGGGCGTTACAATGAGCAGTTCTTC
. | 14 | TRBJ2-7 | TRBV7-2 | . | CASARSGLSYEQYF | TGTGCCAGCGCCCGAAGCGGCCTCTCCTACGAGCAGTACTTC
. | 15 | TRBJ2-5 | TRBV6-5 | TRBD1 | CASSPTGTGGQTQYF | TGTGCCAGCAGTCCAACCGGGACAGGGGGCCAGACCCAGTACTTC
. | 14 | TRBJ1-5 | TRBV28 | TRBD1 | CASSRDRRNQPQHF | TGTGCCAGCAGTCGGGACAGAAGAAATCAGCCCCAGCATTTT
. | 14 | TRBJ1-2 | TRBV30 | . | CAWNFEPSSYGYTF | TGTGCCTGGAACTTTGAACCATCTAGCTATGGCTACACCTTC
. | 13 | TRBJ1-6 | TRBV30 | TRBD1 | CASGTANNSPLHF | TGTGCGTCTGGGACAGCTAATAATTCACCCCTCCACTTT
. | 15 | TRBJ1-2 | TRBV4-3 | TRBD1 | CASSQGQGFNYGYTF | TGCGCCAGCAGCCAAGGACAGGGGTTCAACTATGGCTACACCTTC
. | 13 | TRBJ1-4 | TRBV19 | . | CASLGQGTEKLFF | TGTGCCTCACTGGGCCAGGGAACTGAAAAACTGTTTTTT
. | 14 | TRBJ1-1 | TRBV29-1 | . | CSVGAGRDGTEAFF | TGCAGCGTTGGGGCAGGGCGGGATGGCACTGAAGCTTTCTTT
. | 16 | TRBJ2-7 | TRBV7-9 | TRBD2 | CASSSRGLISGDEQYF | TGTGCCAGCAGCTCCCGAGGGTTGATAAGCGGGGACGAGCAGTACTTC
. | 16 | TRBJ1-1 | TRBV11-3 | TRBD1 | CASSINRQGPNTEAFF | TGTGCCAGCAGCATAAATAGACAGGGCCCGAACACTGAAGCTTTCTTT
. | 12 | TRBJ1-1 | TRBV11-1 | . | CASSLGSWHAFF | TGTGCCAGCAGCTTAGGCTCTTGGCATGCTTTCTTT
. | 14 | TRBJ2-7 | TRBV6-2/TRBV6-3 | . | CASSYAGLTYEQYF | TGTGCCAGCAGTTACGCGGGGTTAACCTACGAGCAGTACTTC
. | 12 | TRBJ1-1 | TRBV9 | TRBD1 | CASSPRTGEAFF | TGTGCCAGCAGCCCTCGGACAGGTGAAGCTTTCTTT
once | 14 | TRBJ2-2 | TRBV7-2 | . | CASSTGQNTGELFF | TGTGCCAGCAGCACCGGACAGAACACCGGGGAGCTGTTTTTT
. | 15 | TRBJ1-3 | TRBV9 | . | CASSPLQGSGNTIYF | TGTGCCAGCAGCCCACTGCAGGGTTCTGGAAACACCATATATTTT
. | 16 | TRBJ2-1 | TRBV10-3 | TRBD2 | CAINPTSGTTYNEQFF | TGTGCCATCAATCCGACTAGCGGTACCACCTACAATGAGCAGTTCTTC
. | 16 | TRBJ1-5 | TRBV27 | . | CASSLWGGAGNQPQHF | TGTGCCAGCAGTTTATGGGGGGGTGCGGGCAATCAGCCCCAGCATTTT
. | 14 | TRBJ1-5 | TRBV19 | . | CASSMGRTDQPQHF | TGTGCCAGTAGTATGGGGCGCACAGATCAGCCCCAGCATTTT
. | 15 | TRBJ2-7 | TRBV4-3 | . | CASSQGQYSPYEQYF | TGCGCCAGCAGCCAAGGCCAGTATTCACCCTACGAGCAGTACTTC
. | 14 | TRBJ2-5 | TRBV28 | . | CASRSLAGWETQYF | TGTGCCAGCCGTAGCTTAGCTGGGTGGGAGACCCAGTACTTC
once | 16 | TRBJ2-2 | TRBV19 | . | CASSIFAAANTGELFF | TGTGCCAGTAGTATCTTCGCAGCGGCGAACACCGGGGAGCTGTTTTTT
. | 13 | TRBJ1-2 | TRBV11-3 | . | CASSLRDSYGYTF | TGTGCCAGCAGCCTCCGGGACTCCTATGGCTACACCTTC
. | 16 | TRBJ2-3 | TRBV4-2 | TRBD2 | CASSQEASGVTDTQYF | TGTGCCAGCAGCCAAGAGGCTAGCGGGGTCACAGATACGCAGTATTTT
. | 13 | TRBJ1-5 | TRBV28 | . | CASMVRVGQPQHF | TGTGCCAGCATGGTCAGGGTTGGTCAGCCCCAGCATTTT
few | 15 | TRBJ1-4 | TRBV6-5 | TRBD1 | CASKDRGSTNEKLFF | TGTGCCAGCAAGGACAGGGGATCAACTAATGAAAAACTGTTTTTT
. | 15 | TRBJ2-1 | TRBV11-2 | . | CASSLQGLAYNEQFF | TGTGCCAGCAGCTTACAGGGTCTGGCCTACAATGAGCAGTTCTTC
. | 16 | TRBJ2-5 | TRBV5-1 | TRBD2 | CASSTRASGSPETQYF | TGCGCCAGCAGCACGAGGGCTAGCGGGAGCCCAGAGACCCAGTACTTC
. | 13 | TRBJ1-6 | TRBV6-5 | . | CASSPQNNSPLHF | TGTGCCAGCAGTCCCCAGAATAATTCACCCCTCCACTTT
. | 15 | TRBJ2-7 | TRBV7-2 | . | CASSLEWKGAYEQYF | TGTGCCAGCAGCTTAGAGTGGAAGGGGGCCTACGAGCAGTACTTC
few | 12 | TRBJ1-2 | TRBV7-2 | . | CASSPTSYGYTF | TGTGCCAGCAGCCCTACCTCCTATGGCTACACCTTC
. | 16 | TRBJ2-3 | TRBV30 | TRBD1 | CAWRTGTGGYTDTQYF | TGTGCCTGGAGAACCGGGACAGGGGGCTACACAGATACGCAGTATTTT
few | 16 | TRBJ1-2 | TRBV11-3 | TRBD1 | CASSPDPRQGSYGYTF | TGTGCCAGCAGCCCCGACCCCCGACAGGGCTCCTATGGCTACACCTTC
. | 14 | TRBJ1-4 | TRBV19 | TRBD1 | CASSSDRGTEKLFF | TGTGCCAGTAGTTCGGACAGGGGGACTGAAAAACTGTTTTTT
. | 15 | TRBJ1-5 | TRBV19 | . | CATGRTVYSNQPQHF | TGTGCTACCGGCAGGACAGTCTATAGCAATCAGCCCCAGCATTTT
few | 15 | TRBJ1-1 | TRBV10-3 | . | CAISENPQGDTEAFF | TGTGCCATCAGTGAGAATCCACAGGGAGACACTGAAGCTTTCTTT
. | 14 | TRBJ1-4 | TRBV5-5 | . | CASSPQGFREKLFF | TGTGCCAGCAGCCCCCAGGGTTTTCGAGAAAAACTGTTTTTT
. | 16 | TRBJ2-1 | TRBV28 | TRBD2 | CASSLASGRLKNEQFF | TGTGCCAGCAGTTTGGCTAGCGGGAGGCTGAAAAATGAGCAGTTCTTC
. | 16 | TRBJ2-1 | TRBV7-2 | TRBD1 | CASSLAGGAGGYEQFF | TGTGCCAGCAGCTTGGCAGGGGGCGCTGGGGGCTATGAGCAGTTCTTC
. | 12 | TRBJ1-1 | TRBV6-6 | . | CASSYVSSKAFF | TGTGCCAGCAGTTACGTGTCAAGCAAAGCTTTCTTT
. | 18 | TRBJ2-5 | TRBV24-1 | TRBD2 | CATSDFLAGAGGMETQYF | TGTGCCACCAGTGATTTTCTAGCGGGAGCCGGGGGAATGGAGACCCAGTACTTC
many | 22 | TRBJ2-4 | TRBV7-2 | TRBD2 | CASSLAAGIQGLAGGRGNIQYF | TGTGCCAGCAGCTTAGCCGCGGGGATCCAGGGACTAGCGGGAGGAAGGGGGAACATTCAGTACTTC
few | 13 | TRBJ1-2 | TRBV27 | . | CASSLTGTYGYTF | TGTGCCAGCAGTTTAACAGGGACCTATGGCTACACCTTC
. | 15 | TRBJ1-2 | TRBV5-1 | . | CASSLQSAGVDGYTF | TGCGCCAGCAGCTTGCAGAGTGCCGGGGTGGACGGCTACACCTTC
. | 13 | TRBJ1-2 | TRBV12-3/TRBV12-4 | . | CASSTDGRSGYTF | TGTGCCAGCAGTACCGACGGGAGGTCTGGCTACACCTTC
. | 16 | TRBJ2-2 | TRBV18 | . | CASSPLVGTNGGELFF | TGTGCCAGCTCCCCGCTCGTAGGGACAAACGGCGGGGAGCTGTTTTTT
. | 16 | TRBJ2-7 | TRBV5-1 | TRBD1 | CASSSYSGTGGYEQYF | TGCGCCAGCAGCTCTTATTCCGGGACAGGGGGCTACGAGCAGTACTTC